These 26 T cell receptor beta chains were sequenced from one sample in a study of OX40 agonist ivuxolimab in advanced cancers. The method was immunoSEQ multiplex PCR; TCRdb's version includes in-frame clones alone and lacks a portion of them. The repertoire holds 60,000 to 90,000 clones, about 80% seen once, with roughly 0.44% in the top ten. This specimen consisted of CD4+ or CD8+ T cells sorted from blood, obtained in a trial of the OX40 agonist ivuxolimab. The origin of the receptors is an adult with an advanced solid tumor such as melanoma, head and neck, liver or kidney cancer.

CDR3 sequence: CASSLRTGANYGYTF. The CDR3 DNA is TGTGCCAGCAGTCTCCGAACAGGGGCGAACTATGGCTACACCTTC. This chain connects TRBV28 to TRBJ1-2; TRBD1 agrees at 7 bases. The CDR3 contains 15 residues. V shed 5 bases, J shed 2 bases, and the junction held 8 bases outside the gene matches. In germline, CDR1 is MDHEN, CDR2 SYDVKM.

The chain employs TRBV6-5 and TRBJ2-7; the match to TRBD1 covers 7 bases. Germline V gene sequence: CDR1 MNHEY, CDR2 SVGAGI. The length of the CDR3 is 15 residues. V trimming: 5 bases; J trimming: 4 bases; junction bases outside the gene matches: 11. The CDR3 loop is CASSRSLDRLYEQYF. DNA for the CDR3: TGTGCCAGCAGTCGATCCTTGGACAGGTTGTACGAGCAGTACTTC.

The chain joins TRBV28 to TRBJ1-6; 9 nucleotides agree with TRBD1. V lost 6 bases to trimming and J lost 7 bases; unmatched junction nucleotides: 7. The CDR3 runs 15 residues. Germline V gene data show CDR1 as MDHEN and CDR2 as SYDVKM. The CDR3 region has the DNA TGTGCCAGCAGACAATTACAGGGGGCGAATTCACCCCTCCACTTT. Its protein product is CASRQLQGANSPLHF.

The sample holds a few counts of this clone. V is TRBV2 and J is TRBJ1-2; D is perhaps TRBD1 (6 bases). Trimming pared 6 bases from V and 0 bases from J, leaving 11 bases between. The CDR3 length is 14 residues. Germline V lookup: CDR1 SNHLY, CDR2 FYNNEI. Here the CDR3 reads CASRDSRSNYGYTF. CDR3 nucleotides: TGTGCCAGCAGGGACAGTCGTTCTAACTATGGCTACACCTTC.

This clone appeared a single time. CDR3 DNA sequence: TGTGCCAGCAGCTTTTCCAGGGTGCGTGGAAACACCATATATTTT. Translating it yields CASSFSRVRGNTIYF. The V gene is TRBV11-2, the J gene TRBJ1-3, with D possibly TRBD1 on 5 matching bases. CDR3 length equals 15 residues. CDR1 and CDR2 from the germline V gene are SGHAT and FQNNGV. Trimming removed 3 bases from V and 3 bases from J, with 12 bases in between.

The chain employs TRBV19 and TRBJ2-1, with TRBD1 matching 8 bases. Trimming cost V 7 bases and J 8 bases; bases outside gene matches: 7. The CDR3 length is 13 residues. Germline V gene lookup returns CDR1 LNHDA and CDR2 SQIVND (reference sequence). CDR3 bases: TGTGCCAGTACCGGACAGGGTGGGGATGAGCAGTTCTTC. This gives the protein CASTGQGGDEQFF.

The chain uses TRBV5-1 and TRBJ1-5, with D maybe TRBD1 (5 bases). Germline V gene data show CDR1 as SGHRS and CDR2 as YFSETQ. Trimming stripped 7 bases from V and 3 bases from J, with 11 bases between. This CDR3 region has 13 residues. CDR3 in DNA: TGCGCCAGCCGCGGGGGGGACAATCAGCCCCAGCATTTT. As protein: CASRGGDNQPQHF.

This rearrangement joins TRBV11-2 to TRBJ2-7; TRBD1 might be the D (5 bases). Trimming left V 5 bases short and J 2 bases short, with 13 bases between. The germline CDR1 and CDR2 sequences are SGHAT and FQNNGV. The CDR3 length is 14 residues. CDR3 coding DNA: TGTGCCAGCAGCCCCCGGGTGGGGCCCTACGAGCAGTACGTC. This gives the protein CASSPRVGPYEQYV.

The chain is built from TRBV13 and TRBJ1-2; D uncertain. This CDR3 region has 14 residues. Trimming removed 5 bases from V and 2 bases from J, with 12 bases in between. Germline loops: CDR1 PRHDT, CDR2 FYEKMQ (reference sequence). DNA of the CDR3: TGTGCCAGCAGCCGTGGCCGTTTCAACTATGGCTACACCTTC. Protein: CASSRGRFNYGYTF.

The chain is built from TRBV11-2 and TRBJ2-5; D might be TRBD1 (5 bases). Germline CDR1 and CDR2: SGHAT and FQNNGV. The V gene lost 5 bases and the J gene lost 5 bases, with 15 bases spanning the gap. CDR3 size: 14 residues. This CDR3 reads CASSLGRYRETQYF. The CDR3 region has the DNA TGTGCCAGCAGCCTAGGGCGATACAGGGAGACCCAGTACTTC.

This chain connects TRBV4-3 to TRBJ2-5; 10 bases agree with TRBD1. Unmatched junction bases numbered 8, after V lost 4 bases and J lost 6 bases. The CDR3 runs to 15 residues. Germline CDR1 reads LGHNA; CDR2 reads YSLEER. As DNA, the CDR3 is TGCGCCAGCAGCCTTGACAGGGGGCGCGAAAAGACCCAGTACTTC. Its protein is CASSLDRGREKTQYF.

The rearrangement links TRBV7-9 to TRBJ2-3; D is unclear. The CDR3 runs 11 residues. The germline CDR1 and CDR2 sequences are SEHNR and FQNEAQ (reference sequence). V dropped 2 bases and J dropped 3 bases, with 0 bases sitting between them. The CDR3 DNA sequence: TGTGCCAGCAGCTTAACAGATACGCAGTATTTT. This encodes CASSLTDTQYF.

The V gene is TRBV30, the J gene TRBJ1-6; 7 nucleotides agree with TRBD1. The J segment lost 10 bases and the V segment lost 3 bases, leaving 9 bases of the junction unmatched. Germline V CDR1 and CDR2: GTSNPN, SVGIG (reference sequence). The CDR3 totals 14 residues. CDR3 amino acids: CAWRTGWDRSPLHF. The CDR3 nucleotides read TGTGCCTGGAGGACAGGGTGGGATCGGTCACCCCTCCACTTT.

This chain joins TRBV27 and TRBJ2-5; the match to TRBD1 covers 8 bases. CDR1 and CDR2 (germline): MNHEY, SMNVEV (reference sequence). The CDR3 length is 16 residues. The J segment lost 0 bases and the V segment lost 4 bases, leaving 7 bases of the junction unmatched. CDR3 sequence (DNA): TGTGCCAGCAGTTCCCAAGGGACAGGTAACCAAGAGACCCAGTACTTC. Translating it yields CASSSQGTGNQETQYF.

This chain uses TRBV7-2 with TRBJ1-2; D is unclear. The CDR3 contains 14 residues. V was trimmed by 10 bases and J by 2 bases, leaving 17 bases between them. From germline, CDR1 is SGHTA and CDR2 FQGNSA. This chain's CDR3 is CATPPRRKNYGYTF. CDR3 nucleotides: TGTGCCACCCCCCCTAGACGGAAAAACTATGGCTACACCTTC.

The chain recombines TRBV7-2 with TRBJ1-2, with D tentatively TRBD1 (6 bases). Germline CDR1 and CDR2: SGHTA and FQGNSA. Between the trimmed V and J ends, which lost 0 bases and 5 bases, there was a span of 13 bases. This CDR3 has 15 amino acids. DNA of the CDR3: TGTGCCAGCAGCTTAGCGTGGGACAAAGAGTATGGCTACACCTTC. This translates into CASSLAWDKEYGYTF.

This chain links TRBV25-1 with TRBJ2-5; D is undetermined. With the DNA end fitting TRBJ2-7 better, the J assignment may be wrong. Germline assignment: CDR1 MGHDK and CDR2 SYGVNS. The CDR3 runs 14 residues. The CDR3, as DNA: TGTGCCAGCAGTGGAAGCGTCCCCGGGTACGAGCAGTACTTC. Translating gives CASSGSVPGYEQYF.

The chain joins TRBV7-2 to TRBJ2-7; 10 nucleotides agree with TRBD1. Germline V gene lookup returns CDR1 SGHTA and CDR2 FQGNSA. The CDR3 has 14 amino acids. V trimming: 6 bases; J trimming: 4 bases; junction bases outside the gene matches: 6. CDR3 coding DNA: TGTGCCAGCAGGTTTTCGGGACAGGGGTACGAGCAGTACTTC. Protein product: CASRFSGQGYEQYF.

The V call is TRBV7-9, the J call TRBJ1-2; TRBD1 aligns across 7 bases. The CDR3 extends over 15 amino acids. The germline CDR1 and CDR2 sequences are SEHNR and FQNEAQ (reference sequence). J lost 4 bases, V lost 1 base, and 6 bases had no gene match. The CDR3 DNA reads TGTGCCAGCAGCTTAGAGGGGGCGCGAGGCTATGGCTACACCTTC. This codes for CASSLEGARGYGYTF.

The J gene is TRBJ2-5, the V gene TRBV5-1, with D unresolved. V was clipped by 1 base and J by 1 base, with 5 bases between them. The length of the CDR3 is 13 residues. Germline lookup yields CDR1 SGHRS and CDR2 YFSETQ. As DNA, the CDR3 is TGCGCCAGCAGCTTGAACGTCCAAGAGACCCAGTACTTC. This gives the protein CASSLNVQETQYF.

The genes are TRBV5-8 and TRBJ2-7, with D possibly being TRBD2 (6 bases). CDR1 is SGHTS, CDR2 YDEGEE, per germline. Trimming pared 0 bases from V and 7 bases from J, leaving 8 bases between. The CDR3 is 12 amino acids. The CDR3 DNA reads as TGTGCCAGCAGCTTGGACGGGAGAGAGCAGTACTTC. Protein sequence: CASSLDGREQYF.

The chain employs TRBV6-5 and TRBJ1-1, with TRBD1 matching 9 bases. The germline V gene encodes CDR1 MNHEY and CDR2 SVGAGI. V was pared by 9 bases and J by 1 base, with 3 bases of the junction left unmatched. The CDR3 has 13 residues. CDR3 nucleotides: TGTGCCAGTACAGGGGGCCCGAACACTGAAGCTTTCTTT. It yields the protein CASTGGPNTEAFF.

This clone was detected only a few times. The gene calls are TRBV28 and TRBJ1-2; no definite D call. CDR1 is MDHEN and CDR2 is SYDVKM in the germline V gene. V lost 5 bases, J lost 4 bases, and 8 bases lay in between. The CDR3 extends over 12 amino acids. The CDR3 region has the DNA TGTGCCAGCAGTGTCGGCCTCTATGGCTACACCTTC. The encoded protein is CASSVGLYGYTF.

The CDR3 here is CASKAGRVNEQFF. The DNA for the CDR3 is TGTGCCAGCAAGGCGGGAAGGGTCAATGAGCAGTTCTTC. The chain employs TRBV2 and TRBJ2-1; D might be TRBD2 (6 bases). V lost 7 bases and J lost 6, with 13 bases in between. This CDR3 contains 13 residues. CDR1 is SNHLY, CDR2 FYNNEI, per germline. The full variable domain, with the rest looked up from reference TRBV2 and TRBJ2-1, is EPEVTQTPSHQVTQMGQEVILRCVPISNHLYFYWYRQILGQKVEFLVSFYNNEISEKSEIFDDQFSVERPDGSNFTLKIRSTKLEDSAMYFCASKAGRVNEQFFGPGTRLTVL.

This chain uses TRBV5-1 with TRBJ1-2, with D perhaps TRBD1 (5 bases). This CDR3 contains 15 residues. Trimming left V 0 bases short and J 8 bases short, with 17 bases between. Germline lookup yields CDR1 SGHRS and CDR2 YFSETQ. DNA of the CDR3: TGCGCCAGCAGCTTGGTGTCGACAGTTTCAGAGGGCTACACCTTC. The encoded protein is CASSLVSTVSEGYTF.

The chain uses TRBV2 and TRBJ2-7; D is uncertain. The CDR3 sequence is 14 residues long. V was shortened by 6 bases and J by 3 bases, with 15 bases between the two germline ends. Germline CDR1 reads SNHLY; CDR2 reads FYNNEI. CDR3 loop: CASRKRFSDYEQYF. CDR3 nucleotide sequence: TGTGCCAGCAGAAAGAGGTTTTCAGACTACGAGCAGTACTTC. The whole variable domain, remainder taken from reference TRBV2 and TRBJ2-7, is EPEVTQTPSHQVTQMGQEVILRCVPISNHLYFYWYRQILGQKVEFLVSFYNNEISEKSEIFDDQFSVERPDGSNFTLKIRSTKLEDSAMYFCASRKRFSDYEQYFGPGTRLTVT.